These 22 T cell receptor beta chains came from one sample sequenced in a study of human T cells and chemical hapten exposure. TCRdb reprocessed the RACE reads via MiXCR and lists one record per CDR3 protein. The sample lists a few hundred thousand distinct CDR3 sequences, 4.5% to 7% occurring once. Time point here: pre-sensitization, week 0. Described treatment: therapeutic diphenylcyclopropenone sensitization with weekly scalp DPC. The sequencing used whole blood, collected in connection with sensitization to the hapten diphenylcyclopropenone (DPC). The receptors come from a woman aged 18-29 years with alopecia areata. Some clones in this sample may be carry-over from other donors' samples.

This clonotype showed up many times. The rearrangement joins TRBV3-1 to TRBJ1-2, with 8 bases lining up with TRBD1. After removal of 0 bases from V and 4 bases from J, the junction contained 10 bases not matched to a gene. The germline V gene has CDR1 LGHDT and CDR2 YNNKEL (reference sequence). The CDR3 length is 17 residues. The chain's CDR3 is CASSQERQGLVTYGYTF. The DNA for the CDR3 is TGTGCCAGCAGCCAAGAAAGACAGGGGCTAGTCACCTATGGCTACACCTTC.

This clonotype was counted at least ten times. The chain is built from TRBV28 and TRBJ2-3; D not certain. The length of the CDR3 is 11 residues. CDR1 MDHEN and CDR2 SYDVKM come from the germline V gene. Trimming shortened V by 3 bases and J by 4 bases, and 2 bases separated the two germline ends. The CDR3 nucleotides are TGTGCCAGCAGTTTGCCAGATACGCAGTATTTT. It encodes CASSLPDTQYF.

The chain links TRBV5-4 to TRBJ2-3; TRBD1 matches 8 bases. Per germline, CDR1 SGHNT and CDR2 YYREEE (reference sequence). V trimming: 0 bases; J trimming: 3 bases; junction bases outside the gene matches: 6. This CDR3 is built from 16 residues. The CDR3 region has the DNA TGTGCCAGCAGCTTGGGGGCAGGGGGCGTGACAGATACGCAGTATTTT. Its protein product is CASSLGAGGVTDTQYF.

This sequence joins TRBV6-5 and TRBJ2-7; tentative D call: TRBD2 (6 bases). The CDR3 extends over 16 amino acids. Looked up from germline, CDR1 is MNHEY and CDR2 is SVGAGI. V was shortened by 7 bases and J by 6 bases, with 25 bases between the two germline ends. The CDR3, as DNA: TGTGCCAGCAATTCGATCCTGGGGGGTGGGCGTCTCGAGCAGTACTTC. This translates into CASNSILGGGRLEQYF.

This clonotype was detected only a few times. This sequence joins TRBV20-1 and TRBJ1-2; no firm D call. The CDR3 has 13 amino acids. The germline gives CDR1 DFQATT, CDR2 SNEGSKA (reference sequence). V was pared by 3 bases and J by 9 bases, with 17 bases between. The DNA of the CDR3 is TGCAGTGCTAGGGGAACGGACTTGTCGAGCTACACCTTC. Its translation: CSARGTDLSSYTF.

At least ten counts were recorded for this clonotype. The CDR3 DNA sequence: TGTGCCAGCAGCCCCCGGACAGCGAACTATGGCTACACCTTC. This sequence encodes CASSPRTANYGYTF. The chain recombines TRBV12-3 or TRBV12-4 with TRBJ1-2, with D perhaps TRBD1 (6 bases). CDR3 length: 14 amino acids. The ends were cut back, 6 bases at V and 2 bases at J, with 13 bases in the middle.

This clonotype has a count of ten or more. The chain links TRBV3-1 to TRBJ2-2; TRBD1 or TRBD2 may be the D gene (5 bases each). Trimming took off 2 bases at V and 7 bases at J, with 14 bases between the two ends. The CDR3 runs 15 residues. Per the germline V gene, CDR1 is LGHDT and CDR2 is YNNKEL (reference sequence). DNA of the CDR3: TGTGCCAGCAGCCAAAAGGGGACCTACCACGGGGAGCTGTTTTTT. It yields the protein CASSQKGTYHGELFF.

This clonotype has at least ten counts. The CDR3 region is CASSLTGGRRGNEQFF. In DNA form, the CDR3 reads TGTGCCAGCAGTTTAACAGGGGGTAGGAGAGGAAATGAGCAGTTCTTC. V is TRBV12-3 or TRBV12-4 and J is TRBJ2-1; TRBD1 aligns across 8 bases. V dropped 2 bases and J dropped 7; count of bases not matched to a gene: 10. CDR3 length: 16 residues.

This chain links TRBV28 with TRBJ2-4, with 7 nucleotides matching TRBD1. Looked up from germline, CDR1 is MDHEN and CDR2 is SYDVKM. The V and J ends lost 6 bases and 8 bases, in that order; junction bases with no gene match: 7. The CDR3 consists of 13 residues. The chain's CDR3 is CASREDRVDIQYF. The CDR3 DNA reads as TGTGCCAGCAGAGAAGACAGGGTTGACATTCAGTACTTC. The full variable domain, in which reference TRBV28 and TRBJ2-4 provide the parts outside the CDR3, is DVKVTQSSRYLVKRTGEKVFLECVQDMDHENMFWYRQDPGLGLRLIYFSYDVKMKEKGDIPEGYSVSREKKERFSLILESASTNQTSMYLCASREDRVDIQYFGAGTRLSVL.

This clonotype has a count of ten or more. In DNA form, the CDR3 reads TGTGCCAGCAGCTACAGGGTCCGCTACACTGAAGCTTTCTTT. This encodes CASSYRVRYTEAFF. V is TRBV7-2 and J is TRBJ1-1, with D perhaps TRBD1 (6 bases). Germline V gene sequence: CDR1 SGHTA, CDR2 FQGNSA. The CDR3 is made up of 14 amino acids. V was clipped by 4 bases and J by 3 bases, with 12 bases between them. The variable domain in full, completed from reference TRBV7-2 and TRBJ1-1, reads GAGVSQSPSNKVTEKGKDVELRCDPISGHTALYWYRQSLGQGLEFLIYFQGNSAPDKSGLPSDRFSAERTGGSVSTLTIQRTQQEDSAVYLCASSYRVRYTEAFFGQGTRLTVV.

Ten or more counts support this clonotype. This chain links TRBV7-2 with TRBJ2-1; 8 bases are a match to TRBD2. The CDR3 is 16 residues long. Germline trimming cut 3 bases from V and 0 bases from J; bases unmatched to any gene: 4. Germline loops: CDR1 SGHTA, CDR2 FQGNSA. CDR3 nucleotide sequence: TGTGCCAGCAGCTTCACCGGGACTAGCTCCTACAATGAGCAGTTCTTC. Translating it yields CASSFTGTSSYNEQFF.

In this sample, this clonotype turned up a few times. The chain recombines TRBV27 with TRBJ2-5; D is perhaps TRBD2 (6 bases). The germline V gene has CDR1 MNHEY and CDR2 SMNVEV (reference sequence). Trimming removed 5 bases at V and 3 bases at J, with 13 bases between. This CDR3 comprises 14 residues. The CDR3 is CASSPLAGKETQYF. The CDR3 DNA reads TGTGCCAGCAGTCCCCTTGCGGGAAAAGAGACCCAGTACTTC.

This clonotype was found many times. V usage is TRBV5-1 and J usage is TRBJ2-7; no firm D call. The ends were cut back, 0 bases at V and 1 base at J, with 8 bases in the middle. The CDR3 runs to 14 residues. The germline gives CDR1 SGHRS, CDR2 YFSETQ. CDR3 sequence: CASSLEGSSYEQYF. In DNA form, the CDR3 reads TGCGCCAGCAGCTTGGAAGGTAGTTCCTACGAGCAGTACTTC.

In this sample, this clonotype turned up a few times. This sequence joins TRBV12-3 or TRBV12-4 and TRBJ1-6; D is unresolved. This CDR3 contains 13 residues. V was shortened by 2 bases and J by 9 bases, with 8 bases between the two germline ends. This CDR3 is CASSLRLGSPLHF. The CDR3 bases are TGTGCCAGCAGTTTAAGGCTGGGTTCACCCCTCCACTTT.

V is TRBV12-3 or TRBV12-4 and J is TRBJ1-4; TRBD1 matches at 8 bases. V lost 6 bases to trimming and J lost 5 bases; unmatched junction nucleotides: 14. The CDR3 totals 17 residues. The CDR3 loop reads CASSPDRGGRGNEKLFF. The DNA of the CDR3 is TGTGCCAGCAGCCCCGACAGGGGAGGTAGGGGGAATGAAAAACTGTTTTTT.

This clonotype was picked up many times. The gene calls are TRBV29-1 and TRBJ1-5; D unclear. The CDR3 covers 13 residues. From germline, CDR1 is SQVTM and CDR2 ANQGSEA. Trimming left V 4 bases short and J 6 bases short, with 13 bases between. The CDR3 nucleotides read TGCAGCGTTGCCCCAGGAGAAGGTCAGCCCCAGCATTTT. It is translated as CSVAPGEGQPQHF.

This clonotype has a count of ten or more. This chain connects TRBV6-1 to TRBJ2-7, with 7 bases aligning to TRBD2. The CDR3 length is 14 residues. Germline V CDR1 and CDR2: MNHNS, SASEGT. Trimming removed 5 bases from V and 0 bases from J; junction bases left unmatched: 4. The DNA for the CDR3 is TGTGCCAGCAGTCAGCGGGGCGCCTCCTACGAGCAGTACTTC. Encoded protein: CASSQRGASYEQYF.

The table lists this clonotype with many counts. In DNA form, the CDR3 reads TGTGCCAGCAGCCCAAACGGACCAAACTCTAATTCACCCCTCCACTTT. It is translated as CASSPNGPNSNSPLHF. The chain has TRBV7-2 and TRBJ1-6; D remains unclear. V was cut by 5 bases and J by 6 bases, with 17 bases left in between. The CDR3 covers 16 residues. From germline, CDR1 is SGHTA and CDR2 FQGNSA.

The gene calls are TRBV27 and TRBJ1-6; D might be TRBD1 (5 bases). Germline lookup yields CDR1 MNHEY and CDR2 SMNVEV (reference sequence). The CDR3 spans 14 residues. V was shortened by 7 bases and J by 7 bases, with 14 bases between the two germline ends. CDR3 nucleotide sequence: TGTGCCAGCAACCCGAGGGGACTCAATTCACCCCTCCACTTT. Translating gives CASNPRGLNSPLHF.

This clonotype was counted between two and nine times. This rearrangement joins TRBV20-1 to TRBJ1-4; D ambiguous. The V gene's germline CDR1 is DFQATT and CDR2 SNEGSKA (reference sequence). The V end was cut by 5 bases, the J end by 7 bases, with 11 bases between. The CDR3 has 12 residues. This chain's CDR3 is CSAAHRSEKLFF. CDR3 nucleotides: TGCAGTGCTGCCCATAGGAGTGAAAAACTGTTTTTT.

This clonotype was seen repeatedly, ten times or more. The chain combines TRBV12-3 or TRBV12-4 with TRBJ1-1; a possible D gene is TRBD1 (6 bases). V gave up 5 bases and J gave up 2 bases, with 15 bases separating them. The CDR3 covers 15 residues. DNA for the CDR3: TGTGCCAGCAGTCCGGGGGCGAACCGCAACACTGAAGCTTTCTTT. The encoded protein is CASSPGANRNTEAFF.

This rearrangement joins TRBV20-1 to TRBJ2-3, with TRBD2 identical over 13 bases. The CDR3 consists of 15 residues. V dropped 5 bases and J dropped 6; count of bases not matched to a gene: 8. The germline V gene has CDR1 DFQATT and CDR2 SNEGSKA (reference sequence). In DNA form, the CDR3 reads TGCAGTGCTTACTCCGGGACTAGCGGGGCGGATACGCAGTATTTT. Amino acid sequence: CSAYSGTSGADTQYF.